The clone carrying this TCR beta chain has more than one count but fewer than ten. V was clipped by 5 bases and J by 0 bases, with 13 bases between them. From germline, CDR1 is DFQATT and CDR2 SNEGSKA (reference sequence). The CDR3 consists of 14 residues. This record belongs to a study of identical twins. cDNA molecules carried unique molecular identifiers, and template switching added a universal primer site. Using its own MiXCR run on the 5' RACE reads, TCRdb lists one record per CDR3 protein. The repertoire has hundreds of thousands of distinct CDR3 sequences, about 18% of them found once; the top ten carry under 15%. This same sample was also part of a study on T cells expressing NK-cell markers.

Sequencing was done on a sample of PBMCs. The TCR sequence derives from a young woman in good health. V is TRBV20-1 and J is TRBJ1-1; weak D call: TRBD1 (5 bases). For the CDR3, the DNA is TGCAGTGCTGAGGAGACAGCCCTGAACACTGAAGCTTTCTTT. It codes for CSAEETALNTEAFF.